The present TCR beta chain was sequenced within a study of T cells in Graves' hyperthyroidism and ophthalmopathy. Lactation, pregnancy, other autoimmune disease or uncontrolled infection led to exclusion of patients. For the diagnoses, clinical symptoms, serum thyroxine and TRAb, thyroid ultrasound and orbital computed tomography were used. Germline V CDR1 and CDR2: SNHLY, FYNNEI. CDR3 length: 12 amino acids. Trimming took 5 bases from V and 2 from J, leaving 4 bases between them. This clonotype was recorded at least ten times. Its antigen is unknown. Regions amplified from RNA transcripts were the TCR beta CDR3 regions. First-round RT-PCR targeting the TCR CDR3 was performed with the HTBI primer set. TCRdb re-analysed the multiplex PCR reads in MiXCR, keeping a single row per CDR3 protein. Of approximately 300,000 distinct CDR3 sequences listed, around 20% are singletons. Study observations and caveats: Blood also held most thyroid clonotypes expanded beyond 0.001. A model using 13 V-J features told ophthalmopathy apart from stable hyperthyroidism.

Sample: blood. The chain uses TRBV2 and TRBJ2-1; no clear D. The receptor comes from a man aged 50-59 years with Graves' ophthalmopathy. CDR3 protein: CASSPPYNEQFF. Here the CDR3 DNA reads TGTGCCAGCAGTCCCCCCTACAATGAGCAGTTCTTC.